One and the same sample provided the 11 T cell receptor beta chains below, sequenced in a study of cytomegalovirus exposure and HLA in healthy donors. This PCR relied on a set of 60 Vbeta primers and 13 Jbeta primers. Repertoires were generated with immunoSEQ multiplex PCR, while TCRdb's copy carries only in-frame clones and drops some. The table has some 180,000 clones, 87% seen once. The sample was PBMCs. All receptors come from a girl under two years old in good health and CMV-seronegative.

The chain employs TRBV27 and TRBJ2-1; 7 bases line up with TRBD2. Trimming took 2 bases from V and 10 from J; bases not matched to a gene: 5. The CDR3 extends over 13 amino acids. CDR1 is MNHEY and CDR2 is SMNVEV in the germline V gene (reference sequence). The CDR3 protein is CASSLTWDYEQFF. CDR3 sequence (DNA): TGTGCCAGCAGTTTAACGTGGGACTACGAGCAGTTCTTC.

This chain uses TRBV5-1 with TRBJ2-2, with D maybe TRBD2 (6 bases). Trimming removed 2 bases at V and 1 base at J, with 6 bases between. This CDR3 has 14 residues. Germline V gene data show CDR1 as SGHRS and CDR2 as YFSETQ. In DNA, the CDR3 is TGCGCCAGCAGCTTTAGCGGGAACACCGGGGAGCTGTTTTTT. Its protein product is CASSFSGNTGELFF. Together with reference TRBV5-1 and TRBJ2-2, the CDR3 gives the full variable domain: KAGVTQTPRYLIKTRGQQVTLSCSPISGHRSVSWYQQTPGQGLQFLFEYFSETQRNKGNFPGRFSGRQFSNSRSEMNVSTLELGDSALYLCASSFSGNTGELFFGEGSRLTVL.

This chain links TRBV9 with TRBJ2-7, with a possible D match to TRBD2 (5 bases). The V end was cut by 0 bases, the J end by 2 bases, with 12 bases between. The CDR3 has 15 residues. Germline V gene sequence: CDR1 SGDLS, CDR2 YYNGEE. In nucleotides, the CDR3 is TGTGCCAGCAGCGTAGAAACGGGGATTACCTACGAGCAGTACTTC. The encoded protein is CASSVETGITYEQYF.

CDR3 in DNA: TGTGCCAGCAGCGCCAGGGGGTTGGGGGCCAACGTCCTGACTTTC. Translating gives CASSARGLGANVLTF. The rearrangement joins TRBV7-2 to TRBJ2-6; 7 positions agree with TRBD1. Unmatched junction bases numbered 5, after V lost 5 bases and J lost 4 bases. This CDR3 is built from 15 residues. Germline V gives CDR1 SGHTA, CDR2 FQGNSA.

The chain employs TRBV7-2 and TRBJ2-1; 14 nucleotides match TRBD2. This CDR3 comprises 15 residues. Germline V gene data show CDR1 as SGHTA and CDR2 as FQGNSA. V lost 5 bases and J lost 6; bases outside the gene matches: 3. CDR3 amino acids: CASSRTSGRINEQFF. CDR3 nucleotide sequence: TGTGCCAGCAGCCGGACTAGCGGGAGGATCAATGAGCAGTTCTTC.

This clone was observed a handful of times. The rearrangement uses TRBV27 and TRBJ2-1, with 7 bases fitting TRBD2. V lost 5 bases, J lost 0 bases, and 4 bases stayed unmatched. Germline values: CDR1 MNHEY, CDR2 SMNVEV (reference sequence). CDR3 length: 15 amino acids. The DNA of the CDR3 is TGTGCCAGCAGTGTCATAGCGGGCTCCTACAATGAGCAGTTCTTC. Translating it yields CASSVIAGSYNEQFF.

The rearrangement links TRBV11-2 to TRBJ2-7; D is unclear. The V end lost 3 bases, the J end lost 3 bases, and 9 bases lay between the germline ends. CDR1 is SGHAT and CDR2 is FQNNGV in the germline V gene. The CDR3 is 13 residues long. DNA of the CDR3: TGTGCCAGCAGCTTGACACGCTACTACGAGCAGTACTTC. Translating gives CASSLTRYYEQYF.

Only a few counts were recorded for this clone. The chain recombines TRBV4-1 with TRBJ2-2; a possible D gene is TRBD1 (6 bases). V gave up 0 bases and J gave up 3 bases, with 11 bases separating them. The CDR3 is 16 amino acids. Germline lookup yields CDR1 MGHRA and CDR2 YSYEKL. The CDR3 region has the DNA TGCGCCAGCAGCCAAGAGGGGGCAGGGCACACCGGGGAGCTGTTTTTT. It yields the protein CASSQEGAGHTGELFF.

CDR3 coding DNA: TGTGCCAGCAGCATTAAAAGCACAGATACGCAGTATTTT. It encodes CASSIKSTDTQYF. J is TRBJ2-3 and V is TRBV7-2; D gene ambiguous. Germline V gene lookup returns CDR1 SGHTA and CDR2 FQGNSA. V lost 5 bases and J 0 bases, leaving 6 bases between the germline ends. The CDR3 runs to 13 residues.

The chain employs TRBV4-2 and TRBJ2-7; 8 nucleotides match TRBD2. This CDR3 region has 16 residues. In germline, CDR1 is LGHNA, CDR2 YNFKEQ. Trimming took 0 bases from V and 0 from J; bases not matched to a gene: 4. The CDR3 sequence: CASSQDQAGASYEQYF. The CDR3 DNA follows: TGTGCCAGCAGCCAAGATCAAGCGGGGGCCTCCTACGAGCAGTACTTC.

This rearrangement joins TRBV7-9 to TRBJ2-3; D uncertain. The CDR3 covers 15 residues. V was trimmed by 6 bases and J by 0 bases, leaving 13 bases between them. Germline-derived CDR1 and CDR2 are SEHNR and FQNEAQ (reference sequence). This chain's CDR3 is CASRRTDESTDTQYF. The DNA for the CDR3 is TGTGCCAGCAGGCGAACCGATGAGAGCACAGATACGCAGTATTTT.